This T cell receptor beta chain was sequenced during a study of blood T cell repertoires in COVID-19. About the research overall: Acute and convalescent COVID-19 specimens originated in the United States, Italy and Spain. In each case, the material was cDNA or gDNA derived from T cells, B-cell-depleted T cells, or PBMCs.

Participant-reported clinical history was the basis for cohort assignment. For recovered donors of Cohort 3, there were two negative PCRs, clearance, or symptom resolution. The V gene's germline CDR1 is LGHNA and CDR2 YNFKEQ. This CDR3 is built from 15 residues. Losses at the gene ends were 0 bases for V and 9 bases for J; bases not matched to a gene: 7. TCRdb keeps only in-frame clones here, not all; method: immunoSEQ multiplex PCR. The profile shows roughly 500,000 clones, 80% to 90% of them singletons. The source of this sequence is a woman aged 60-75 years who had recovered from COVID-19. This chain links TRBV4-2 with TRBJ2-1, with 8 bases matching TRBD2. Specimen: PBMCs or T cells enriched from blood (not recorded which). The CDR3: CASSQERGALGEQFF. CDR3 coding DNA: TGTGCCAGCAGCCAAGAGCGGGGGGCTCTGGGTGAGCAGTTCTTC.